The 17 T cell receptor beta chains below were found in one sample sequenced in a study of human T cells and chemical hapten exposure. Described time point: patch test 1, 2 weeks after DPC sensitization. Treatment indicated: therapeutic diphenylcyclopropenone sensitization with weekly scalp DPC. MiXCR, run by TCRdb on the RACE reads, gives a single entry per CDR3 protein. Among fewer than 200,000 distinct CDR3 sequences listed, approximately 20% were seen once. Source: whole blood, taken in connection with sensitization to the hapten diphenylcyclopropenone (DPC). The origin of the receptors is a woman between 45 and 65 years old with alopecia areata. Some clones in this sample may be carry-over from other donors' samples.

This clonotype was counted between two and nine times. CDR3 sequence reads: CSVEEAGEAFF. The CDR3, as DNA: TGCAGCGTTGAAGAGGCCGGTGAAGCTTTCTTT. The chain combines TRBV29-1 with TRBJ1-1; D unresolved. The CDR3 extends over 11 amino acids. Trimming removed 0 bases at V and 7 bases at J, with 6 bases between. Germline lookup yields CDR1 SQVTM and CDR2 ANQGSEA.

On this clonotype: One junction end disagrees with the germline gene, perhaps due to a read error. The chain couples TRBV29-1 to TRBJ2-5, with 8 bases fitting TRBD1. The length of the CDR3 is 13 residues. Germline V gene lookup returns CDR1 SQVTM and CDR2 ANQGSEA. The CDR3 bases are TGCAGCGTTGAATGGACAGGGAAAGAGACCCGGTACTTC. This encodes CSVEWTGKETRYF. Full variable domain (remainder filled in from reference TRBV29-1 and TRBJ2-5): SAVISQKPSRDICQRGTSLTIQCQVDSQVTMMFWYRQQPGQSLTLIATANQGSEATYESGFVIDKFPISRPNLTFSTLTVSNMSPEDSSIYLCSVEWTGKETRYFGPGTRLLVL.

The chain has TRBV6-5 and TRBJ2-6; D is perhaps TRBD1 (6 bases). This CDR3 is built from 17 residues. Germline CDR1 MNHEY, CDR2 SVGAGI. V lost 4 bases and J 0 bases, leaving 13 bases between the germline ends. As DNA, the CDR3 is TGTGCCAGCAGTTTCAACAGGGCCCTCTCTGGGGCCAACGTCCTGACTTTC. This codes for CASSFNRALSGANVLTF.

This sequence joins TRBV27 and TRBJ1-2; 7 bases are shared with TRBD1. Per germline, CDR1 MNHEY and CDR2 SMNVEV (reference sequence). The CDR3 extends over 15 amino acids. Trimming cost V 8 bases and J 2 bases; bases outside gene matches: 11. For the CDR3, the DNA is TGTGCCAGCCAGATTCTAAGGGACAGAAACTATGGCTACACCTTC. Translating gives CASQILRDRNYGYTF.

This clonotype appeared a few times. The J gene is TRBJ2-1, the V gene TRBV5-1; D not certain. CDR1 is SGHRS and CDR2 is YFSETQ in the germline V gene. V lost 5 bases and J 2 bases, leaving 14 bases between the germline ends. The length of the CDR3 is 15 residues. In nucleotides, the CDR3 is TGCGCCAGCAGGCCCTCGGTGCCCGCCTACAATGAGCAGTTCTTC. Amino acid sequence: CASRPSVPAYNEQFF.

This clonotype was observed a handful of times. V gene TRBV20-1 combines with J gene TRBJ2-1; TRBD2 matches 10 bases. The CDR3 covers 20 residues. The germline V gene encodes CDR1 DFQATT and CDR2 SNEGSKA (reference sequence). J lost 1 base, V lost 3 bases, and 18 bases had no gene match. This chain's CDR3 is CSARGSIAGGYTRSYNEQFF. In DNA, the CDR3 is TGCAGTGCTAGGGGGTCAATAGCGGGAGGATACACACGATCCTACAATGAGCAGTTCTTC.

There are a few counts of this clonotype. This sequence joins TRBV4-2 and TRBJ1-6; 7 bases map to TRBD1. Germline assignment: CDR1 LGHNA and CDR2 YNFKEQ. The CDR3 is made up of 17 amino acids. V shed 1 base, J shed 8 bases, and the junction held 11 bases outside the gene matches. The DNA of the CDR3 is TGTGCCAGCAGCCAAGCTCACAGGGGAGGATCGGATTCACCCCTCCACTTT. This translates into CASSQAHRGGSDSPLHF.

The chain employs TRBV5-1 and TRBJ1-1; TRBD1 matches at 7 bases. J was trimmed by 4 bases and V by 0 bases; bases with no gene match: 9. In germline, CDR1 is SGHRS, CDR2 YFSETQ. The CDR3 runs to 16 residues. CDR3 nucleotide sequence: TGCGCCAGCAGCTTGGCCTTTGAGGCAGGGGGCACTGAAGCTTTCTTT. Residues: CASSLAFEAGGTEAFF. Based on the CDR3 plus reference TRBV5-1 and TRBJ1-1, the full variable domain is KAGVTQTPRYLIKTRGQQVTLSCSPISGHRSVSWYQQTPGQGLQFLFEYFSETQRNKGNFPGRFSGRQFSNSRSEMNVSTLELGDSALYLCASSLAFEAGGTEAFFGQGTRLTVV.

CDR3 DNA sequence: TGCAGTGCCCTTGTCCTTAGGGAGCCCAATCAGCCCCAGCATTTT. It encodes CSALVLREPNQPQHF. The chain has TRBV20-1 and TRBJ1-5, with D uncertain. Trimming took 6 bases from V and 3 from J, leaving 18 bases between them. The CDR3 extends over 15 amino acids. The germline V gene encodes CDR1 DFQATT and CDR2 SNEGSKA (reference sequence).

This clonotype has more than one count but fewer than ten. The chain links TRBV6-6 to TRBJ1-2, with D perhaps TRBD1 (5 bases). Germline CDR1 MNHNY, CDR2 SVGAGI (reference sequence). Trimming left V 7 bases short and J 7 bases short, with 31 bases between. The CDR3 has 18 residues. CDR3 amino acids: CASTLPGGAALQRGGYTF. For the CDR3, the DNA is TGTGCCAGCACCTTACCGGGTGGGGCAGCGTTGCAACGTGGTGGCTACACCTTC.

This chain uses TRBV7-9 with TRBJ2-7; D unclear. The germline V gene encodes CDR1 SEHNR and CDR2 FQNEAQ (reference sequence). There are 13 residues in the CDR3. V was clipped by 4 bases and J by 5 bases, with 12 bases between them. The DNA of the CDR3 is TGTGCCAGCAGCTCCGCGGCCCAGGACGAGCAGTACTTC. Translation gives CASSSAAQDEQYF.

This clonotype showed up just a few times. The chain's CDR3 is CASSKMGTGKKPFF. The CDR3 bases are TGTGCCAGCAGTAAGATGGGGACAGGGAAGAAACCTTTCTTT. The J gene is TRBJ1-1, the V gene TRBV28; 9 bases map to TRBD1. CDR3 length equals 14 residues. The trim removed 5 bases at V and 12 bases at J, leaving 13 bases unmatched. CDR1 MDHEN and CDR2 SYDVKM come from the germline V gene.

The V and J genes are TRBV6-5 and TRBJ2-1; weak D call: TRBD1 (6 bases). The V and J ends lost 2 bases and 12 bases respectively, with 14 bases between them. CDR1 and CDR2 from the germline V gene are MNHEY and SVGAGI. This CDR3 comprises 13 residues. The CDR3, as DNA: TGTGCCAGCAGTTACCAACGCCAGGGGAGGCAGTTCTTC. Its translation is CASSYQRQGRQFF.

The genes are TRBV12-5 and TRBJ2-1; D gene ambiguous. V lost 5 bases and J lost 7, with 9 bases in between. The CDR3 spans 12 residues. The germline V gene has CDR1 LGHNT and CDR2 FRNRAP. The CDR3 DNA follows: TGTGCTAGTGGTCTGATTGGAAATGAGCAGTTCTTC. This translates into CASGLIGNEQFF.

The rearrangement uses TRBV20-1 and TRBJ2-3; perhaps D is TRBD1 or TRBD2 (5 bases each). Germline assignment: CDR1 DFQATT and CDR2 SNEGSKA (reference sequence). The CDR3 runs to 13 residues. V was cut by 3 bases and J by 3 bases, with 10 bases left in between. The CDR3 coding sequence is TGCAGTGCTAGCGGATGGGGGACAGATACGCAGTATTTT. It translates to CSASGWGTDTQYF.

V is TRBV4-1 and J is TRBJ2-7, with D perhaps matching TRBD1 (6 bases). With 3 bases removed from V and 6 bases from J, the gap between germline ends came to 12 bases. Germline loops: CDR1 MGHRA, CDR2 YSYEKL. The CDR3 runs 13 residues. CDR3 loop: CASSQPGTSEQYF. In DNA, the CDR3 is TGCGCCAGCAGCCAGCCGGGGACATCCGAGCAGTACTTC.

Only a few counts were recorded for this clonotype. The V gene is TRBV6-1, the J gene TRBJ2-1, with TRBD2 identical over 9 bases. V lost 8 bases to trimming and J lost 9 bases; unmatched junction nucleotides: 14. CDR1 and CDR2 (germline): MNHNS, SASEGT. The CDR3 sequence is 15 residues long. The CDR3 sequence is CASGLTPLAGAEQFF. Written as DNA, the CDR3 is TGTGCCAGCGGCCTCACCCCCTTAGCGGGAGCTGAGCAGTTCTTC.